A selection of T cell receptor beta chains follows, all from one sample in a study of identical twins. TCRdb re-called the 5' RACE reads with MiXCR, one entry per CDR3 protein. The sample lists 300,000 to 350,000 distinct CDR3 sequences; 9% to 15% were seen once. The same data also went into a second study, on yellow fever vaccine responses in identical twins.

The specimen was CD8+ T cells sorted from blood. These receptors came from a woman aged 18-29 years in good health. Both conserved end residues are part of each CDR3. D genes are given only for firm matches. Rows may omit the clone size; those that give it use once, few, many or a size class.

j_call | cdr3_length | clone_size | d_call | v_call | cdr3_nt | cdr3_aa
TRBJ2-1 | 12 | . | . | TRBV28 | TGTGCCAGCAGTTTCTTGCTGAACGAGCAGTTCTTC | CASSFLLNEQFF
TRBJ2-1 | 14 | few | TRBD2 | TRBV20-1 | TGCAGTGGTGCGGGACTAGCGGGAGTAAGGGAGCAGTTCTTC | CSGAGLAGVREQFF
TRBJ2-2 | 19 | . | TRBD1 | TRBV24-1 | TGTGCCACCAGTGATTCCAACCCTCGACAGGGGGCTCCTTTCGGGGAGCTGTTTTTT | CATSDSNPRQGAPFGELFF
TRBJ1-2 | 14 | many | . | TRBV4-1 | TGCGCCAGCAGCCAAGGTCCGGGAGACTATGGCTACACCTTC | CASSQGPGDYGYTF
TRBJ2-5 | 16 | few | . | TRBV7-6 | TGTGCCAGCAGCTTACGAGGAGGAGGAGGGAGGGAGACCCAGTACTTC | CASSLRGGGGRETQYF
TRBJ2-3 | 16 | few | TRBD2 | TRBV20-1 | TGCAGTGCCGCGCTAGCGGGGGGCCGTAGCACAGATACGCAGTATTTT | CSAALAGGRSTDTQYF
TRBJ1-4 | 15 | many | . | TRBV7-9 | TGTGCCAGCAGCTCAATCCGTGCAACTAATGAAAAACTGTTTTTT | CASSSIRATNEKLFF
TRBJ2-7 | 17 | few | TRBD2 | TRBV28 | TGTGCCAGCAGCCACCTCATAACGAGCGGGAGTCACTACGAGCAGTACTTC | CASSHLITSGSHYEQYF
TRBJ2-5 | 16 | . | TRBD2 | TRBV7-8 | TGTGCCAGCAGCCGACCCAGCGGGGGGCCGTGGGAGACCCAGTACTTC | CASSRPSGGPWETQYF
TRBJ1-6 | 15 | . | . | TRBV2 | TGTGCCAGCAGTGAATTTTCCCCCGGTAATTCACCCCTCCACTTT | CASSEFSPGNSPLHF
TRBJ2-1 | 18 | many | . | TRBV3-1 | TGTGCCAGCAGCCAAGGGAGTGACGGGGCCCCCCGCCGCGATGAGCAGTTCTTC | CASSQGSDGAPRRDEQFF
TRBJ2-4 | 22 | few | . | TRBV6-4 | TGTGCCAGCAGTCCACCCGGGGGGGACAGGGCAAATGGGCCCCTAGCCAAAAACATTCAGTACTTC | CASSPPGGDRANGPLAKNIQYF
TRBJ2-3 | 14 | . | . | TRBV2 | TGTGCCAGCCTTGCTGGGGCCGACACAGATACGCAGTATTTT | CASLAGADTDTQYF
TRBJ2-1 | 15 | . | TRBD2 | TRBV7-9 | TGTGCCAGCAGCCTGTGGACTAGCGGGATCGATGAGCAGTTCTTC | CASSLWTSGIDEQFF
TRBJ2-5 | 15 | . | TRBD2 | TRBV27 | TGTGCCAGCAGTTGGGCTAGCGGGATACAAGAGACCCAGTACTTC | CASSWASGIQETQYF
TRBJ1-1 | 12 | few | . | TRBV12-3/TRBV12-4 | TGTGCCAGCAGTTTAATGAGGCCTGAAGCTTTCTTT | CASSLMRPEAFF
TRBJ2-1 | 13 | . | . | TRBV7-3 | TGTGCCAGCAGCTTAAGGGTCTACAATGAGCAGTTCTTC | CASSLRVYNEQFF
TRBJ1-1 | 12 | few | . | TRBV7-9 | TGTGCCAGCAGTCTAATCTTTACAGAAGCTTTCTTT | CASSLIFTEAFF
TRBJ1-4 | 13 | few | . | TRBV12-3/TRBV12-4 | TGTGCCAGCAGTTCCGGGACCTACGAAAAACTGTTTTTT | CASSSGTYEKLFF
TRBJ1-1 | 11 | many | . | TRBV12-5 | TGTGCTAGTGGTTTTCCGACTGAAGCTTTCTTT | CASGFPTEAFF
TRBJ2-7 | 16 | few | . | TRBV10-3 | TGTGCCATCAGTGAGTCATATAGCGGCGACTCCTACGAGCAGTACTTC | CAISESYSGDSYEQYF
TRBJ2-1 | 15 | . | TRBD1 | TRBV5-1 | TGCGCCAGCAGCTTGGTGCTGGGACAGCACAATGAGCAGTTCTTC | CASSLVLGQHNEQFF
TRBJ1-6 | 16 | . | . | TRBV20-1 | TGCAGTGCTAGAGTCGGAGTGAGTCTCTATAATTCACCCCTCCACTTT | CSARVGVSLYNSPLHF
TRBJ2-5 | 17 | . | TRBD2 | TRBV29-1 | TGCAGCGTTGAAGGCGGACTAGCGGGAGGGAGCCAAGAGACCCAGTACTTC | CSVEGGLAGGSQETQYF
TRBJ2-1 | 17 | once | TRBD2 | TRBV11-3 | TGTGCCAGCAGCTTAGAAGACTCGGGAGGGCCTTACAATGAGCAGTTCTTC | CASSLEDSGGPYNEQFF
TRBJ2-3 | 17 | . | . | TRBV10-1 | TGCGCCAGCAGTGACCCCCCAAAGGCGGGAAGGGGAGATACGCAGTATTTT | CASSDPPKAGRGDTQYF
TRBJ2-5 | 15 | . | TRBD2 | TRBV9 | TGTGCCAGCAGCGTACTAGCGGGAGATCGAGAGACCCAGTACTTC | CASSVLAGDRETQYF
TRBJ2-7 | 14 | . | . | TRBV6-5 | TGTGCCAGCAGTTACGGAGCGGGTCCGTACGAGCAGTACTTC | CASSYGAGPYEQYF
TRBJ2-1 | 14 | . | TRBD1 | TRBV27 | TGTGCCAGCAGTATACGGGACAGCTACAATGAGCAGTTCTTC | CASSIRDSYNEQFF
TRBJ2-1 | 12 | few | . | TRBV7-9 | TGTGCCAGCAGCTCGCAGGGCAGCGAGCAGTTCTTC | CASSSQGSEQFF
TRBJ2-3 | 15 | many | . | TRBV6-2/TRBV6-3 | TGTGCCAGCAGTCCCAGCGGCCCCCGTACAGATACGCAGTATTTT | CASSPSGPRTDTQYF
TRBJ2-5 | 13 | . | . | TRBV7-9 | TGTGCCAGCAGCCCAGACAGCCTTGAGGCCCAGTACTTC | CASSPDSLEAQYF
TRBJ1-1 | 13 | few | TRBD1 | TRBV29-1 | TGCAGCGAACTGACAGGGGCGAACACTGAAGCTTTCTTT | CSELTGANTEAFF
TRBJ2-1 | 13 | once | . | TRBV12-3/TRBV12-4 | TGTGCCAGCAGAAAAGACGGGTACAATGAGCAGTTCTTC | CASRKDGYNEQFF
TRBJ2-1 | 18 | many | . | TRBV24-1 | TGTGCCACCAGTGATACCCGCCTCCGACTCGACTCCTACAATGAGCAGTTCTTC | CATSDTRLRLDSYNEQFF
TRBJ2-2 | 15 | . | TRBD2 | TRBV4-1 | TGCGCCAGCAGCCAAGGCGGGGGGGCGGCCGGGGAGCTGTTTTTT | CASSQGGGAAGELFF
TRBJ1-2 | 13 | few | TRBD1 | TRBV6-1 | TGTGCCAGCAGTCAGGGGGCCTCCAATGGCTACACCTTC | CASSQGASNGYTF
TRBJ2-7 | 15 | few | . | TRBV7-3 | TGTGCCAGCAGCTTAAGTGGACAGCCGAGCTACGAGCAGTACTTC | CASSLSGQPSYEQYF
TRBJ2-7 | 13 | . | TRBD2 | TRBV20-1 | TGCAGTGCTATGTCTAGCGGATCCTACGAGCAGTACTTC | CSAMSSGSYEQYF
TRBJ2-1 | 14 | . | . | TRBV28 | TGTGCCAGCAGTTTCTCGCGGGATAATGTTGAGCAGTTCTTC | CASSFSRDNVEQFF
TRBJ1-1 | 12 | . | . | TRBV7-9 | TGTGCCAGCAGGCCAGGGGAAACTGAAGCTTTCTTT | CASRPGETEAFF
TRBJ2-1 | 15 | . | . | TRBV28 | TGTGCCAGCAGTTCCGAACAGGGTTCCCACAATGAGCAGTTCTTC | CASSSEQGSHNEQFF
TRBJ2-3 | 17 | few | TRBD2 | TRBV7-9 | TGTGCCAGCAGCACCGAGACTAGCGGGGCTAGCACAGATACGCAGTATTTT | CASSTETSGASTDTQYF
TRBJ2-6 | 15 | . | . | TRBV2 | TGTGCCAGCAGTGACAGCCTATCTGGGGCCAACGTCCTGACTTTC | CASSDSLSGANVLTF
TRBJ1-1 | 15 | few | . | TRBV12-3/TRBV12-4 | TGTGCCAGCAGTTTAGTGTCGAGCATGAACACTGAAGCTTTCTTT | CASSLVSSMNTEAFF